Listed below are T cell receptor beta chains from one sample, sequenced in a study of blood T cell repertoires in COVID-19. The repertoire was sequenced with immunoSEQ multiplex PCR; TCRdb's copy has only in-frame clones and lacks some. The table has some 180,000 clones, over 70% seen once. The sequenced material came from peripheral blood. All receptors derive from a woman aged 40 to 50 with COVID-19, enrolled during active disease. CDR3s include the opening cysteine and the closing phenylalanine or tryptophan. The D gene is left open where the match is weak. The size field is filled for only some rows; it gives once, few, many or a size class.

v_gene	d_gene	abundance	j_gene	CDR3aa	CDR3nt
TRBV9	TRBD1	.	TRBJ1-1	CASSGIRGVNTEAFF	TGTGCCAGCAGCGGGATCAGGGGGGTGAACACTGAAGCTTTCTTT
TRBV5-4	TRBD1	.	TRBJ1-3	CASSEQGIGGNTIYF	TGTGCCAGCAGCGAACAGGGGATAGGTGGAAACACCATATATTTT
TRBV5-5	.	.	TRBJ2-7	CASSHLNEQYF	TGTGCCAGCAGCCACTTGAACGAGCAGTACTTC
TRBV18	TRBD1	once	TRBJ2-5	CASSPTGVGETQYF	TGTGCCAGCTCACCCACAGGGGTGGGAGAGACCCAGTACTTC
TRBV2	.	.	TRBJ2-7	CASSDPLRDEQYF	TGTGCCAGCAGTGACCCCCTTCGGGACGAGCAGTACTTC
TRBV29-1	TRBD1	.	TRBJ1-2	CSVQGARGNYGYTF	TGCAGCGTTCAGGGGGCGCGAGGGAACTATGGCTACACCTTC
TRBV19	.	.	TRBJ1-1	CASIRRFEAFF	TGTGCCAGTATAAGGCGGTTTGAAGCTTTCTTT
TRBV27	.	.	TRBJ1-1	CASSPAGQRNTEAFF	TGTGCCAGCAGTCCTGCCGGACAGCGTAACACTGAAGCTTTCTTT
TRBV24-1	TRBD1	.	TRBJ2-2	CATSDLPGTGGTGELFF	TGTGCCACCAGTGATTTGCCCGGGACAGGGGGGACCGGGGAGCTGTTTTTT
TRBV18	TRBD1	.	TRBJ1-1	CASSPLQGATEAFF	TGTGCCAGCTCACCCCTACAGGGGGCCACTGAAGCTTTCTTT
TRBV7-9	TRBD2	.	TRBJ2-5	CASSLLAGAETQYF	TGTGCCAGCAGCTTGTTAGCGGGGGCGGAGACCCAGTACTTC
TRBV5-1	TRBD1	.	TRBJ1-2	CASSSRDSSTF	TGCGCCAGCAGCTCACGGGACAGCTCCACCTTC
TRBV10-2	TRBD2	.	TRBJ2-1	CASSELLAVFFF	TGCGCCAGCAGTGAGTTACTAGCGGTTTTTTTCTTC
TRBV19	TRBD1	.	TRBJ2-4	CASRGTGGENIQYF	TGTGCCAGTAGGGGGACAGGGGGAGAAAACATTCAGTACTTC
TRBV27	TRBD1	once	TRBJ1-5	CASSPDRGWSNQPQHF	TGTGCCAGCAGTCCAGACAGGGGCTGGAGCAATCAGCCCCAGCATTTT
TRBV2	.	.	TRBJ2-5	CASSLDSYSGTQYF	TGTGCCAGCAGTCTGGACAGTTACTCCGGGACCCAGTACTTC
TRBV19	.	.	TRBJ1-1	CASSIAGLTNTEAFF	TGTGCCAGTAGTATAGCTGGGCTTACGAACACTGAAGCTTTCTTT
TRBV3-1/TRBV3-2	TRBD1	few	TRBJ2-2	CASSQRTGDTGELFF	TGTGCCAGCAGCCAAAGGACAGGGGACACCGGGGAGCTGTTTTTT
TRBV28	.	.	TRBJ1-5	CASSTNRAQPQHF	TGTGCCAGCAGCACTAACAGGGCTCAGCCCCAGCATTTT
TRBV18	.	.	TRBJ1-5	CASSPDRNNQPQHF	TGTGCCAGCTCACCCGACAGGAACAATCAGCCCCAGCATTTT
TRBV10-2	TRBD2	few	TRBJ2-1	CASKAGFNEQFF	TGCGCCAGCAAAGCGGGATTCAATGAGCAGTTCTTC
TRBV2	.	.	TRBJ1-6	CASSEGGRSPLHF	TGTGCCAGCAGTGAGGGTGGGCGATCACCCCTCCACTTT
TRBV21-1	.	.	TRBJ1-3	CASTRGNTIYF	TGTGCCTCAACCCGGGGGAACACCATATATTTT
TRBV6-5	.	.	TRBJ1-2	CASSYTQDYGYTF	TGTGCCAGCAGTTACACACAGGATTATGGCTACACCTTC
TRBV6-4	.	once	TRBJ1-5	CASSAEGGYQPQHF	TGTGCCAGCAGTGCCGAAGGAGGGTATCAGCCCCAGCATTTT
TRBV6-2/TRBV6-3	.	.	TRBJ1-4	CASSWGRVNEKLFF	TGTGCCAGCAGTTGGGGGCGCGTTAATGAAAAACTGTTTTTT
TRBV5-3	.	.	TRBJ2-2	CARRLGGRVKKNTGELFF	TGTGCCAGACGATTGGGGGGCAGGGTAAAGAAGAACACCGGGGAGCTGTTTTTT
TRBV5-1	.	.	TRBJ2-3	CASSLRFDTQYF	TGCGCCAGCAGCCTGAGGTTTGATACGCAGTATTTT
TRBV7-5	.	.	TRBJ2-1	CVRSRRLAGSYNEQFF	TGTGTCAGAAGCCGTCGACTAGCGGGCTCCTACAATGAGCAGTTCTTC
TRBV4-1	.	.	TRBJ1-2	CASSQGEPRYTF	TGCGCCAGCAGCCAAGGCGAACCACGCTACACCTTC
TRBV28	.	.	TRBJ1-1	CASSLTGETEAFF	TGTGCCAGCAGTTTGACAGGAGAGACTGAAGCTTTCTTT
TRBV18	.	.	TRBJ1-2	CASSPSSTGLNYGYTF	TGTGCCAGCTCACCCTCCTCCACGGGACTGAACTATGGCTACACCTTC
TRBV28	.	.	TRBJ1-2	CASSLYGPYGYTF	TGTGCCAGCAGTTTATATGGCCCCTATGGCTACACCTTC
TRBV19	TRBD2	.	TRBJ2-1	CASSLLAGKQEQFF	TGTGCCAGTAGTTTACTAGCGGGGAAACAGGAGCAGTTCTTC
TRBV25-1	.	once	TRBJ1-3	CASQRRGSGNTIYF	TGTGCCAGTCAACGCAGGGGTTCTGGAAACACCATATATTTT
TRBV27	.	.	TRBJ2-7	CASSPGAWAYEQYF	TGTGCCAGCAGTCCAGGGGCGTGGGCCTACGAGCAGTACTTC
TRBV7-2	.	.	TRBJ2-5	CASSIGGGGGETQYF	TGTGCCAGCTCCATAGGGGGAGGGGGGGGAGAGACCCAGTACTTC
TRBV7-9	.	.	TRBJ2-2	CASSLYRANTGELFF	TGTGCCAGCAGCTTGTACAGGGCAAACACCGGGGAGCTGTTTTTT
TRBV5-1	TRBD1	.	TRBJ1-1	CASSALEGANTEAFF	TGCGCCAGCAGTGCTCTTGAGGGGGCGAACACTGAAGCTTTCTTT
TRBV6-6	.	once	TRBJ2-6	CASSRTRQSSGANVLTF	TGTGCCAGCAGTCGGACTCGTCAGAGCTCTGGGGCCAACGTCCTGACTTTC
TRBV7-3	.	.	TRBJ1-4	CASSLSRNEKLFF	TGTGCCAGCAGCTTATCACGGAATGAAAAACTGTTTTTT
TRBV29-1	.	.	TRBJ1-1	CSVGRGTEAFF	TGCAGCGTTGGAAGGGGCACTGAAGCTTTCTTT
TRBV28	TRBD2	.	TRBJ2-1	CASSILAGVENEQFF	TGTGCCAGCAGTATACTAGCGGGAGTGGAAAATGAGCAGTTCTTC
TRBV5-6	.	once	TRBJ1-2	CASSLLDGYTF	TGTGCCAGCAGCTTATTAGATGGCTACACCTTC
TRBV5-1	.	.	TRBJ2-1	CATRGGGGESEQFF	TGCGCCACCCGCGGAGGGGGAGGGGAGAGTGAGCAGTTCTTC
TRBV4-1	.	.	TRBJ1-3	CASSQDGRGTNTIYF	TGCGCCAGCAGCCAAGATGGGCGGGGTACGAACACCATATATTTT
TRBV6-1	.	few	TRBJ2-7	CASSELQGSSYEQYF	TGTGCCAGCAGTGAATTACAGGGAAGCTCCTACGAGCAGTACTTC
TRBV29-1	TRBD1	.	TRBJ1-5	CSVRLRGQVGQPQHF	TGCAGCGTTAGATTGAGGGGACAGGTCGGTCAGCCCCAGCATTTT
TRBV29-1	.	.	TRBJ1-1	CSVAQNEAFF	TGCAGCGTTGCCCAGAATGAAGCTTTCTTT
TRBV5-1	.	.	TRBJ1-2	CASSSQTGGGYTF	TGCGCCAGCAGCTCCCAGACAGGAGGCGGCTACACCTTC
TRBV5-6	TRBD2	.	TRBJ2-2	CASSLFGRGTGELFF	TGTGCCAGCAGCCTATTTGGGAGGGGCACCGGGGAGCTGTTTTTT
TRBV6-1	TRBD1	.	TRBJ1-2	CASSEAEQGGNYGYTF	TGTGCCAGCAGTGAAGCCGAGCAGGGGGGAAACTATGGCTACACCTTC
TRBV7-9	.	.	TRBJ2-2	CASSFVQLISGELFF	TGTGCCAGCAGCTTCGTACAGCTAATATCAGGGGAGCTGTTTTTT
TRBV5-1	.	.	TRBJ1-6	CASSLSGVNSPLHF	TGCGCCAGCAGCTTGTCCGGGGTGAATTCACCCCTCCACTTT
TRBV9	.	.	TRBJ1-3	CASRSNMGNTIYF	TGTGCCAGCAGGTCGAACATGGGAAACACCATATATTTT
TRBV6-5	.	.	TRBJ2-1	CASGTGKQFF	TGTGCCAGCGGAACAGGGAAGCAGTTCTTC
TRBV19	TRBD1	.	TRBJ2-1	CASSKPGQVDNEQFF	TGTGCCAGTAGTAAACCGGGACAGGTGGACAATGAGCAGTTCTTC
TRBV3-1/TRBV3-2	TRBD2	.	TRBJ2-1	CASSQDPSGRANEQFF	TGTGCCAGCAGCCAAGATCCTAGCGGGAGGGCCAATGAGCAGTTCTTC